Listed below are T cell receptor beta chains from one sample, sequenced in a study of response to subunit inactivated influenza vaccine. TCRdb fed the RT-PCR reads into MiXCR, producing one record per CDR3 protein. Of more than 250,000 distinct CDR3 sequences listed, 21% were seen once; the top ten hold roughly 10%. The sequenced sample was PBMCs from blood, obtained around 22 months after vaccination. The receptors were gathered from a man aged 45 to 70 who received an inactivated influenza vaccine. CDR3s include the opening cysteine and the closing phenylalanine or tryptophan. The D gene is left open where the match is weak. The listing skips clone size in some rows; elsewhere it reads once, few, many or a size class.

J gene | D gene | V gene | clone size | CDR3 protein | CDR3 DNA
TRBJ2-3 | TRBD1 | TRBV5-1 | NA | CASSLAIQGGDTQYF | TGCGCCAGCAGCTTGGCCATACAGGGGGGAGATACGCAGTATTTT
TRBJ1-4 | TRBD1 | TRBV9 | few | CASSPQGPGAQGELFF | TGTGCCAGCAGCCCTCAAGGACCGGGGGCGCAGGGGGAACTGTTTTTT
TRBJ1-1 | TRBD1 | TRBV12-3/TRBV12-4 | many | CATRKAVTGGTEAFF | TGTGCCACCCGTAAAGCGGTGACAGGGGGCACTGAAGCTTTCTTT
TRBJ2-7 | NA | TRBV7-2 | few | CASSLGGGQRNEQYF | TGTGCCAGCAGCCTGGGGGGTGGACAGAGAAACGAGCAGTACTTC
TRBJ1-1 | NA | TRBV7-2 | NA | CASSQLKNTEAFF | TGTGCCAGCAGCCAATTGAAGAACACTGAAGCTTTCTTT
TRBJ2-5 | TRBD2 | TRBV30 | NA | CAWSALTSGGGETQYF | TGTGCCTGGAGTGCCCTGACTAGCGGGGGCGGGGAGACCCAGTACTTC
TRBJ2-4 | TRBD2 | TRBV7-2 | NA | CASSPQPGLANIQYF | TGTGCCAGCAGCCCCCAGCCGGGACTAGCGAACATTCAGTACTTC
TRBJ2-1 | TRBD2 | TRBV12-3/TRBV12-4 | NA | CASSFLAANEQFF | TGTGCCAGCAGTTTCCTAGCGGCCAATGAGCAGTTCTTC
TRBJ1-5 | TRBD1 | TRBV4-1 | few | CASSPGQGERPQHF | TGCGCCAGCAGCCCGGGACAGGGTGAGAGGCCCCAGCATTTT
TRBJ1-3 | NA | TRBV6-5 | NA | CASSYGPYSGNTIYF | TGTGCCAGCAGTTACGGCCCGTATTCTGGAAACACCATATATTTT
TRBJ1-2 | NA | TRBV12-3/TRBV12-4 | many | CASTPGTESRGYTF | TGTGCCAGCACCCCCGGGACGGAGTCTCGCGGCTACACCTTC
TRBJ2-2 | NA | TRBV7-2 | NA | CASSFNHRANTGELFF | TGTGCCAGCAGCTTTAATCACAGGGCGAACACCGGGGAGCTGTTTTTT
TRBJ2-1 | NA | TRBV15 | few | CATSRELWGSGSYNEQFF | TGTGCCACCAGCAGAGAGTTGTGGGGGTCCGGCTCCTACAATGAGCAGTTCTTC
TRBJ1-2 | NA | TRBV12-3/TRBV12-4 | few | CASTLQGTYGYTF | TGTGCCAGCACTCTACAGGGTACCTATGGCTACACCTTC
TRBJ2-7 | TRBD2 | TRBV29-1 | NA | CSVVGAGLAGGTYEQYF | TGCAGCGTTGTGGGGGCCGGACTAGCGGGAGGGACCTACGAGCAGTACTTC
TRBJ2-7 | NA | TRBV5-1 | few | CASSLLSGASTGYEQYF | TGCGCCAGCAGCTTGCTGAGCGGAGCCTCTACTGGATACGAGCAGTACTTC
TRBJ2-2 | NA | TRBV11-2 | few | CASSLIRNTGELFF | TGTGCCAGCAGCTTAATAAGGAACACCGGGGAGCTGTTTTTT
TRBJ2-7 | TRBD1 | TRBV6-5 | few | CASSYGTGPGEQYF | TGTGCCAGCAGTTACGGGACAGGGCCCGGCGAGCAGTACTTC
TRBJ2-2 | TRBD1 | TRBV7-6 | NA | CASSFPGQDPFGELFF | TGTGCCAGCAGCTTTCCGGGACAGGACCCATTCGGGGAGCTGTTTTTT
TRBJ2-1 | TRBD2 | TRBV3-1 | NA | CASSPRVLAGGKQFF | TGTGCCAGCAGCCCGCGAGTACTAGCGGGGGGCAAGCAGTTCTTC
TRBJ1-5 | NA | TRBV19 | many | CASSGVTGRNQPQHF | TGTGCCAGTAGTGGGGTCACGGGGCGTAATCAGCCCCAGCATTTT
TRBJ2-1 | NA | TRBV20-1 | NA | CSARSPGGLGYNEQFF | TGCAGTGCTAGATCCCCCGGCGGGCTCGGGTACAATGAGCAGTTCTTC
TRBJ2-2 | NA | TRBV12-3/TRBV12-4 | few | CASTLGAGELFF | TGTGCCAGCACCCTAGGGGCCGGGGAGCTGTTTTTT
TRBJ1-2 | TRBD1 | TRBV4-3 | NA | CASSQTGQGNYGYTF | TGCGCCAGCAGCCAGACGGGACAGGGGAACTATGGCTACACCTTC
TRBJ1-2 | TRBD1 | TRBV12-3/TRBV12-4 | NA | CASSLAGTGGTEGGYTF | TGTGCCAGCAGTTTAGCAGGGACAGGGGGCACCGAAGGGGGCTACACCTTC
TRBJ2-3 | NA | TRBV11-2 | few | CASSLDIGGSTDTQYF | TGTGCCAGCAGCTTAGATATCGGGGGAAGCACAGATACGCAGTATTTT
TRBJ2-1 | TRBD1 | TRBV5-4 | NA | CASSSTGGRNNEQFF | TGTGCCAGCAGCTCCACAGGGGGCCGGAACAATGAGCAGTTCTTC
TRBJ2-1 | TRBD2 | TRBV11-2 | NA | CASGIGLAGAEFF | TGTGCCAGCGGGATTGGACTAGCGGGCGCCGAGTTCTTC
TRBJ2-3 | NA | TRBV3-1 | NA | CASSARGNSFSDTQYF | TGTGCCAGCAGCGCCCGGGGTAACAGCTTTTCAGATACGCAGTATTTT
TRBJ2-2 | TRBD2 | TRBV27 | few | CASSLSASGRDGELFF | TGTGCCAGCAGTTTATCGGCTAGCGGGAGGGACGGGGAGCTGTTTTTT
TRBJ1-5 | TRBD1 | TRBV19 | NA | CASTGTGASNQPQHF | TGTGCCAGTACCGGAACAGGGGCTAGCAATCAGCCCCAGCATTTT
TRBJ2-3 | TRBD1 | TRBV28 | NA | CASSSPGTGVFAGYF | TGTGCCAGCAGTTCTCCCGGGACAGGGGTTTTCGCAGGGTATTTT
TRBJ2-1 | TRBD2 | TRBV7-3 | few | CASSPSGNEQFF | TGTGCCAGCAGCCCTAGCGGGAATGAGCAGTTCTTC
TRBJ2-2 | NA | TRBV9 | few | CASSVDHATGELFF | TGTGCCAGCAGCGTAGATCATGCCACCGGGGAGCTGTTTTTT
TRBJ1-2 | TRBD1 | TRBV28 | few | CATPGQGASGNGYTF | TGTGCCACCCCCGGGCAGGGGGCGTCTGGAAACGGCTACACCTTC
TRBJ1-5 | TRBD1 | TRBV28 | few | CASSPTGGLNQPQHF | TGTGCCAGCAGTCCGACAGGGGGCCTCAATCAGCCCCAGCATTTT
TRBJ2-7 | TRBD2 | TRBV27 | NA | CASSVPTGLPSGRSGPTVYEQYF | TGTGCCAGCAGTGTACCGACAGGGTTGCCTAGCGGGAGGTCTGGTCCTACGGTCTACGAGCAGTACTTC
TRBJ2-5 | TRBD2 | TRBV5-1 | NA | CASSLDGTSVKETQYF | TGCGCCAGCAGCTTGGACGGGACTAGCGTCAAAGAGACCCAGTACTTC
TRBJ2-7 | NA | TRBV11-2 | few | CASSLVAGVSYEQYF | TGTGCCAGCAGCTTAGTGGCAGGGGTCTCCTACGAGCAGTACTTC
TRBJ2-4 | NA | TRBV5-1 | many | CASSRTGGRDIQYF | TGCGCCAGCAGCCGGACTGGGGGGAGAGACATTCAGTACTTC